This T cell receptor (beta chain) was found in a study of CD8 T cells in ankylosing spondylitis. Study-wide results and caveats: Researchers report that disease-linked clones proved CD8+ and relatively rare in peripheral blood. A TCR beta motif made of fewer than ten highly homologous variants seemed typical of ankylosing spondylitis blood.

This clonotype was counted ten times or more. Its matching antigen is unknown. The CDR3 totals 16 residues. In germline, CDR1 is SGHDN, CDR2 FVKESK. V was clipped by 4 bases and J by 5 bases; unmatched bases: 12. MiXCR, applied by TCRdb to the 5' RACE reads, yields one record per CDR3 protein. This sample has roughly 300,000 distinct CDR3 sequences, with 8% found just once. This clonotype originated in a male donor with ankylosing spondylitis. Sequencing used blood, either unsorted or a sorted T cell fraction (not recorded which). The V gene is TRBV14, the J gene TRBJ1-1; 8 bases match TRBD1. The CDR3 loop reads CASSRSLGQGETEAFF. CDR3 in DNA: TGTGCCAGCAGCCGGAGCCTCGGACAGGGTGAAACTGAAGCTTTCTTT.